This note documents a single T cell receptor beta chain sequence. The antigen is unknown. These data come from a study of cytomegalovirus exposure and HLA in healthy donors. The study, taken as a whole, reports: For presence/absence analyses, sequencing depth was assumed to be roughly uniform across donors. The sole available immune exposure information was CMV serostatus.

It was with 60 Vbeta and 13 Jbeta primers that the PCR ran. Sequenced by immunoSEQ multiplex PCR; TCRdb stores in-frame clones only, minus some. Among some 70,000 clones listed, around 66% were seen once. CDR3 length equals 19 residues. Trimming at V came to 0 bases and at J to 0 bases, leaving 3 bases not matched to a gene. Germline V gives CDR1 SGHRS, CDR2 YFSETQ. V usage is TRBV5-1 and J usage is TRBJ2-1; TRBD2 matches at 16 bases. Sequencing was performed on PBMCs. This TCR came from a male donor in good health and CMV-seropositive. The CDR3 region is CASSLGGLAGGFSYNEQFF. The CDR3 DNA reads as TGCGCCAGCAGCTTGGGGGGACTAGCGGGAGGGTTCTCCTACAATGAGCAGTTCTTC.